Below, 24 T cell receptor beta chains from the same sample are listed, as sequenced in a study of OX40 agonist ivuxolimab in advanced cancers. The table came from immunoSEQ multiplex PCR; TCRdb's copy has only in-frame clones and leaves some out. The sample comprises about 83,000 clones, about 89% of which are singletons, and 6.5% to 8.5% rests with the top ten. The sample was CD4+ or CD8+ T cells sorted from blood, taken in a trial of the OX40 agonist ivuxolimab. The receptors originated from an adult with an advanced solid tumor such as melanoma, head and neck, liver or kidney cancer.

The chain is built from TRBV30 and TRBJ1-5; 8 bases are shared with TRBD1. V shed 0 bases and J 4 bases; nucleotides not matched to a gene: 5. Germline V gene lookup returns CDR1 GTSNPN and CDR2 SVGIG (reference sequence). This CDR3 comprises 15 residues. The CDR3 DNA is TGTGCCTGGAGTGTATACAGGGGGTTAAATCAGCCCCAGCATTTT. Amino acid sequence: CAWSVYRGLNQPQHF.

V usage is TRBV11-2 and J usage is TRBJ2-1; 8 nucleotides line up with TRBD2. The ends lost 4 bases at V and 8 bases at J; junction bases unmatched: 16. This CDR3 contains 17 residues. Germline CDR1 SGHAT, CDR2 FQNNGV. CDR3 amino acids: CASSWPPTGGGDDEQFF. CDR3 DNA sequence: TGTGCCAGCAGCTGGCCCCCAACGGGGGGGGGAGACGATGAGCAGTTCTTC. The variable domain in full, with the rest retrieved from reference TRBV11-2 and TRBJ2-1, is EAGVAQSPRYKIIEKRQSVAFWCNPISGHATLYWYQQILGQGPKLLIQFQNNGVVDDSQLPKDRFSAERLKGVDSTLKIQPAKLEDSAVYLCASSWPPTGGGDDEQFFGPGTRLTVL.

The rearrangement links TRBV29-1 to TRBJ1-3, with a possible D match to TRBD1 (6 bases). CDR3 length: 11 amino acids. V lost 5 bases to trimming and J lost 6 bases, with 8 bases between them. Per the germline V gene, CDR1 is SQVTM and CDR2 is ANQGSEA. Here the CDR3 reads CSVNRENTIYF. CDR3 in DNA: TGCAGCGTTAACAGGGAAAACACCATATATTTT. The variable domain in full, with the rest retrieved from reference TRBV29-1 and TRBJ1-3, is SAVISQKPSRDICQRGTSLTIQCQVDSQVTMMFWYRQQPGQSLTLIATANQGSEATYESGFVIDKFPISRPNLTFSTLTVSNMSPEDSSIYLCSVNRENTIYFGEGSWLTVV.

The chain recombines TRBV4-1 with TRBJ1-1; no clear D. The CDR3 extends over 13 amino acids. The ends were cut back, 5 bases at V and 1 base at J, with 8 bases in the middle. The germline V gene has CDR1 MGHRA and CDR2 YSYEKL. CDR3 sequence: CASSVHKNTEAFF. The CDR3 coding sequence is TGCGCCAGCAGCGTCCACAAGAACACTGAAGCTTTCTTT.

The CDR3 region is CASSGGSNEKLFF. CDR3 nucleotide sequence: TGTGCCAGCAGCGGGGGATCTAATGAAAAACTGTTTTTT. J is TRBJ1-4 and V is TRBV5-5; maybe TRBD1 (5 bases). Trimming left V 4 bases short and J 3 bases short, with 7 bases between. The germline V gene has CDR1 SGHKS and CDR2 YYEKEE (reference sequence). CDR3 length: 13 residues.

The chain joins TRBV28 to TRBJ1-5, with D perhaps TRBD1 (6 bases). Germline values: CDR1 MDHEN, CDR2 SYDVKM. This CDR3 has 13 amino acids. Trimming took off 5 bases at V and 5 bases at J, with 10 bases between the two ends. The CDR3 region is CASSGRGDQPQHF. The CDR3 DNA reads as TGTGCCAGCAGTGGCAGGGGAGATCAGCCCCAGCATTTT. The entire variable domain, with the rest obtained from reference TRBV28 and TRBJ1-5, is as follows: DVKVTQSSRYLVKRTGEKVFLECVQDMDHENMFWYRQDPGLGLRLIYFSYDVKMKEKGDIPEGYSVSREKKERFSLILESASTNQTSMYLCASSGRGDQPQHFGDGTRLSIL.

The chain employs TRBV27 and TRBJ1-2; 12 nucleotides line up with TRBD1. Germline V CDR1 and CDR2: MNHEY, SMNVEV (reference sequence). The CDR3 is made up of 17 amino acids. V gave up 3 bases and J gave up 4 bases; unmatched junction bases: 9. CDR3: CASSFWEPGQGAYGYTF. As DNA, the CDR3 is TGTGCCAGCAGTTTTTGGGAACCGGGACAGGGGGCCTATGGCTACACCTTC.

The gene calls are TRBV11-2 and TRBJ2-7; TRBD1 matches at 7 bases. The ends lost 4 bases at V and 0 bases at J; junction bases unmatched: 0. Germline CDR1 SGHAT, CDR2 FQNNGV. The CDR3 runs 13 residues. In nucleotides, the CDR3 is TGTGCCAGCAGCTGGGACAGCTCCTACGAGCAGTACGTC. Its protein is CASSWDSSYEQYV.

This chain joins TRBV6-5 and TRBJ1-2, with D possibly being TRBD1 (6 bases). V gave up 5 bases and J gave up 4 bases, with 14 bases separating them. Germline V CDR1 and CDR2: MNHEY, SVGAGI. The CDR3 consists of 14 residues. CDR3 amino acids: CASSIQGDSYGYTF. Here the CDR3 DNA reads TGTGCCAGCAGTATACAGGGAGACAGCTATGGCTACACCTTC.

The sample holds a few counts of this clone. The chain joins TRBV27 to TRBJ2-7; possible D gene TRBD2, 5 bases. This CDR3 is 12 amino acids long. Per the germline V gene, CDR1 is MNHEY and CDR2 is SMNVEV (reference sequence). Between the trimmed V and J ends, which lost 8 bases and 6 bases, there was a span of 14 bases. CDR3 nucleotide sequence: TGTGCCAGCGGATTGGGAGAGGCCGAGCAGTACTTC. Translation: CASGLGEAEQYF.

J is TRBJ1-6 and V is TRBV30; D gene unclear. Looked up from germline, CDR1 is GTSNPN and CDR2 is SVGIG (reference sequence). Trimming cost V 2 bases and J 9 bases, with 11 bases left between them. This CDR3 contains 13 residues. The DNA of the CDR3 is TGTGCCTGGAGTCCCCGGGGTGGTTCACCCCTCCACTTT. Translated, it gives CAWSPRGGSPLHF.

The chain combines TRBV4-1 with TRBJ2-7, with D perhaps TRBD2 (5 bases). Trimming took 0 bases from V and 1 from J, leaving 13 bases between them. Germline lookup yields CDR1 MGHRA and CDR2 YSYEKL. The CDR3 contains 16 residues. CDR3 loop: CASSQDFGGESYEQYF. CDR3 sequence (DNA): TGCGCCAGCAGCCAAGACTTCGGAGGAGAATCCTACGAGCAGTACTTC.

This chain joins TRBV2 and TRBJ2-1; D is uncertain. The germline V and J ends were trimmed by 3 bases and 3 bases, with 3 bases remaining between them. The CDR3 has 12 amino acids. In germline, CDR1 is SNHLY, CDR2 FYNNEI. The chain's CDR3 is CASSESYNEQFF. Written as DNA, the CDR3 is TGTGCCAGCAGTGAGAGCTACAATGAGCAGTTCTTC.

This clone was seen only a few times. This chain joins TRBV25-1 and TRBJ2-1; D call uncertain. Germline CDR1 is MGHDK and CDR2 is SYGVNS. The V end was cut by 5 bases, the J end by 6 bases, with 11 bases between. The CDR3 is 13 residues long. The CDR3 region has the DNA TGTGCCAGCAGTACCCTCGTCCTCAATGAGCAGTTCTTC. Amino acid sequence: CASSTLVLNEQFF.

The J gene is TRBJ2-5, the V gene TRBV7-8; perhaps D is TRBD1 or TRBD2 (6 bases each). V lost 0 bases, J lost 3 bases, and 8 bases lay in between. Germline CDR1 SGHVS, CDR2 FQNEAQ. The CDR3 is made up of 14 amino acids. The CDR3 region has the DNA TGTGCCAGCAGCTTAGCGGGGGGCAAAGAGACCCAGTACTTC. Translating it yields CASSLAGGKETQYF. The full variable domain, in which reference TRBV7-8 and TRBJ2-5 provide the parts outside the CDR3, is GAGVSQSPRYKVAKRGQDVALRCDPISGHVSLFWYQQALGQGPEFLTYFQNEAQLDKSGLPSDRFFAERPEGSVSTLKIQRTQQEDSAVYLCASSLAGGKETQYFGPGTRLLVL.

The V gene is TRBV6-1, the J gene TRBJ1-5, with 7 bases matching TRBD1. The germline V gene has CDR1 MNHNS and CDR2 SASEGT. Trimming removed 4 bases from V and 0 bases from J; junction bases left unmatched: 3. This CDR3 is 15 amino acids long. The CDR3 reads CASSGEGASNQPQHF. DNA for the CDR3: TGTGCCAGCAGTGGAGAGGGGGCTAGCAATCAGCCCCAGCATTTT.

Notes on this clone: The sample holds other DNA sequences that translate to the same CDR3. V and J are TRBV30 and TRBJ1-5; TRBD1 matches at 7 bases. V gave up 8 bases and J gave up 0 bases; unmatched junction bases: 7. Germline V lookup: CDR1 GTSNPN, CDR2 SVGIG (reference sequence). The CDR3 is 14 residues long. CDR3 DNA sequence: TGTGCCCTCGGACAGGAGAATAGCAATCAGCCCCAGCATTTT. Residues: CALGQENSNQPQHF.

The CDR3 sequence is CASSLVGGGYTEAFF. Written as DNA, the CDR3 is TGTGCCAGCAGCTTAGTCGGAGGGGGATATACTGAAGCTTTCTTT. The rearrangement uses TRBV13 and TRBJ1-1, with D possibly being TRBD1 (6 bases). CDR3 length: 15 residues. The V gene's germline CDR1 is PRHDT and CDR2 FYEKMQ (reference sequence). V gave up 1 base and J gave up 5 bases, with 14 bases separating them.

The CDR3 nucleotides read TGTGCCAGCAGTCTCGGAGATACGCAGTATTTT. It codes for CASSLGDTQYF. The chain combines TRBV6-5 with TRBJ2-3, with unresolved D. This CDR3 is 11 amino acids long. Germline CDR1 reads MNHEY; CDR2 reads SVGAGI. Trimming took off 5 bases at V and 5 bases at J, with 5 bases between the two ends.

The chain has TRBV30 and TRBJ2-7; 7 bases agree with TRBD2. Unmatched junction bases numbered 7, after V lost 2 bases and J lost 3 bases. CDR3 length: 14 residues. The germline gives CDR1 GTSNPN, CDR2 SVGIG (reference sequence). In DNA, the CDR3 is TGTGCCTGGAGTCGGAGCGGGGAGAACTACGAGCAGTACTTC. It codes for CAWSRSGENYEQYF.

This chain connects TRBV7-3 to TRBJ2-3; the D call may be TRBD1 or TRBD2 (5 bases each). With 4 bases removed from V and 1 base from J, the gap between germline ends came to 12 bases. Germline-derived CDR1 and CDR2 are SGHTA and FQGTGA. There are 15 residues in the CDR3. CDR3 sequence (DNA): TGTGCCAGCAGCTCCCCACGGGACGGCACAGATACGCAGTATTTT. Its translation: CASSSPRDGTDTQYF.

The V call is TRBV28, the J call TRBJ2-6; 8 nucleotides match TRBD1. Trimming removed 1 base from V and 8 bases from J; junction bases left unmatched: 4. The germline gives CDR1 MDHEN, CDR2 SYDVKM. The CDR3 covers 15 residues. The CDR3 region is CASSLLGQGPNVLTF. The DNA of the CDR3 is TGTGCCAGCAGTTTATTAGGACAGGGACCCAACGTCCTGACTTTC.

For this clone: Other DNA sequences of this sample code for an identical CDR3. The chain recombines TRBV6-5 with TRBJ2-7; D call uncertain. The CDR3 has 11 residues. CDR1 and CDR2 (germline): MNHEY, SVGAGI. V was clipped by 3 bases and J by 4 bases, with 4 bases between them. The CDR3 DNA reads TGTGCCAGCAGTTATTTGTACGAGCAGTACTTC. This encodes CASSYLYEQYF.

The chain joins TRBV2 to TRBJ1-2, with D possibly TRBD1 on 5 matching bases. The CDR3 runs to 13 residues. CDR1 SNHLY and CDR2 FYNNEI come from the germline V gene. Trimming took 7 bases from V and 2 from J, leaving 11 bases between them. The CDR3 DNA follows: TGTGCCAGCATTACGACAGAAAACTATGGCTACACCTTC. Its translation is CASITTENYGYTF.